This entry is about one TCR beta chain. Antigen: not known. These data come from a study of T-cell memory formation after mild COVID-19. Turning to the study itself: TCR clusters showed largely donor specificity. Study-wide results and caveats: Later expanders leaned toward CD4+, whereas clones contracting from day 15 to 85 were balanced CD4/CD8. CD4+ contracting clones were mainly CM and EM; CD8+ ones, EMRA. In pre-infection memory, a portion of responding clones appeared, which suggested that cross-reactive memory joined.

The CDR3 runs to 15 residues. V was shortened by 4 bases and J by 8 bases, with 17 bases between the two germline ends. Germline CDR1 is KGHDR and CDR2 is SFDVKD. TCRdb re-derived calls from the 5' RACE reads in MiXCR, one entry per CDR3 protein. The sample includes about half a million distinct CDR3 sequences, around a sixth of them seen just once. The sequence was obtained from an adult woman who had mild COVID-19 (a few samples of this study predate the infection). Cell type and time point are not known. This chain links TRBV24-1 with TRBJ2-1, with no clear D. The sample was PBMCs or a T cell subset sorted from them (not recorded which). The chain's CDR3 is CATSDPVDPEDEQFF. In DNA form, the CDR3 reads TGTGCCACCAGTGACCCGGTGGATCCTGAAGATGAGCAGTTCTTC.